Below are 32 T cell receptor beta chains sequenced from a single sample in a study of blood T cell repertoires in COVID-19. Libraries were prepared by immunoSEQ multiplex PCR; TCRdb keeps only in-frame clonotypes and omits some of them. The sample contains roughly 140,000 clones, approximately 80% of which appear only once. Input material: peripheral blood. The receptors shown here come from a woman aged 50 to 60 with acute or convalescent COVID-19.

The chain carries TRBV27 and TRBJ1-6; no reliable D call. This CDR3 contains 15 residues. With 3 bases removed from V and 0 bases from J, the gap between germline ends came to 6 bases. The germline gives CDR1 MNHEY, CDR2 SMNVEV (reference sequence). The DNA of the CDR3 is TGTGCCAGCAGTTTCATGAGCTCCTATAATTCACCCCTCCACTTT. Its translation is CASSFMSSYNSPLHF.

The CDR3: CASSYSGRVNQPQHF. The CDR3 DNA reads as TGTGCCAGCAGTTACTCTGGCAGGGTCAATCAGCCCCAGCATTTT. This chain uses TRBV6-5 with TRBJ1-5; a possible D gene is TRBD1 (5 bases). The V gene lost 0 bases and the J gene lost 3 bases, with 9 bases spanning the gap. The CDR3 consists of 15 residues. Germline V gene sequence: CDR1 MNHEY, CDR2 SVGAGI.

The chain couples TRBV9 to TRBJ1-2, with 8 bases identical to TRBD1. CDR1 is SGDLS, CDR2 YYNGEE, per germline. The CDR3 loop spans 16 amino acids. With V trimmed by 3 bases and J by 4 bases, 11 bases remained unmatched. CDR3 sequence reads: CASSAPIGTGPYGYTF. Written as DNA, the CDR3 is TGTGCCAGCAGCGCTCCTATAGGGACAGGACCCTATGGCTACACCTTC.

The V gene is TRBV5-1, the J gene TRBJ2-7, with 7 positions matching TRBD1. The CDR3 spans 14 residues. CDR1 and CDR2 (germline): SGHRS, YFSETQ. V dropped 3 bases and J dropped 3; count of bases not matched to a gene: 6. Here the CDR3 reads CASSSTGLGYEQYF. The DNA of the CDR3 is TGCGCCAGCAGCTCGACAGGGTTAGGCTACGAGCAGTACTTC.

This clone was counted once. This rearrangement joins TRBV5-5 to TRBJ1-6; D unclear. Trimming stripped 4 bases from V and 7 bases from J, with 12 bases between. This CDR3 has 14 amino acids. CDR1 is SGHKS and CDR2 is YYEKEE in the germline V gene (reference sequence). The CDR3 loop is CASSIQAANSPLHF. As DNA, the CDR3 is TGTGCCAGCAGCATACAAGCGGCGAATTCACCCCTCCACTTT.

The V gene is TRBV5-5, the J gene TRBJ2-7; 8 bases map to TRBD1. Germline CDR1 and CDR2: SGHKS and YYEKEE (reference sequence). The CDR3 sequence is 12 residues long. The J segment lost 11 bases and the V segment lost 0 bases, leaving 4 bases of the junction unmatched. Here the CDR3 reads CASSLAMTGEYF. The CDR3 bases are TGTGCCAGCAGCTTGGCCATGACAGGGGAGTACTTC.

The chain uses TRBV7-6 and TRBJ2-5; 7 bases are shared with TRBD1. V trimming: 4 bases; J trimming: 3 bases; junction bases outside the gene matches: 8. The CDR3 contains 15 residues. Germline assignment: CDR1 SGHVS and CDR2 FNYEAQ. CDR3 sequence: CASSWLLDREETQYF. DNA for the CDR3: TGTGCCAGCAGCTGGCTCCTAGACAGGGAAGAGACCCAGTACTTC.

V usage is TRBV19 and J usage is TRBJ1-2, with TRBD1 matching over 10 bases. The V segment lost 1 base and the J segment 4 bases; nucleotides outside the gene matches: 6. The CDR3 consists of 16 residues. Per the germline V gene, CDR1 is LNHDA and CDR2 is SQIVND (reference sequence). As DNA, the CDR3 is TGTGCCAGTAGTATAGGAGGGACAGGGGTCCCCTATGGCTACACCTTC. This codes for CASSIGGTGVPYGYTF.

The chain combines TRBV5-8 with TRBJ2-6; a weak D match, TRBD1 (8 bases). The CDR3 extends over 18 amino acids. V shed 0 bases and J shed 0 bases, with 13 bases lying between them. Germline CDR1 SGHTS, CDR2 YDEGEE. The CDR3 region has the DNA TGTGCCAGCAGCTTGGGGACAGGGAGGGGCTCTGGGGCCAACGTCCTGACTTTC. The encoded protein is CASSLGTGRGSGANVLTF.

The chain carries TRBV4-3 and TRBJ2-3; D unresolved. The CDR3 is 16 amino acids. Germline CDR1 LGHNA, CDR2 YSLEER. Trimming left V 0 bases short and J 1 base short, with 11 bases between. CDR3 region: CASSQDMAGRTDTQYF. In nucleotides, the CDR3 is TGCGCCAGCAGCCAAGATATGGCAGGCCGCACAGATACGCAGTATTTT.

This clone was seen a handful of times. The chain joins TRBV2 to TRBJ2-5; the match to TRBD1 covers 10 bases. CDR1 is SNHLY, CDR2 FYNNEI, per germline. This CDR3 comprises 15 residues. V shed 8 bases, J shed 5 bases, and the junction held 11 bases outside the gene matches. The CDR3 loop reads CASGTTGTGEETQYF. As DNA, the CDR3 is TGTGCCAGCGGAACCACCGGGACAGGGGAGGAGACCCAGTACTTC.

The CDR3 reads CASNEQGASNQPQHF. The CDR3 bases are TGTGCCAGCAACGAACAGGGGGCAAGCAATCAGCCCCAGCATTTT. This chain joins TRBV2 and TRBJ1-5; the match to TRBD1 covers 9 bases. CDR3 size: 15 residues. V lost 7 bases, J lost 1 base, and 5 bases stayed unmatched. The germline gives CDR1 SNHLY, CDR2 FYNNEI.

This rearrangement joins TRBV6-5 to TRBJ2-1, with D maybe TRBD2 (7 bases). Germline loops: CDR1 MNHEY, CDR2 SVGAGI. The CDR3 runs 15 residues. V lost 8 bases and J 7 bases, leaving 21 bases between the germline ends. In DNA form, the CDR3 reads TGTGCCAGCTCCCCCGGGGGGCAGGGCCGTAATGAGCAGTTCTTC. Its protein product is CASSPGGQGRNEQFF.

The chain combines TRBV18 with TRBJ1-4, with a tentative D call TRBD1 (5 bases). The germline V gene has CDR1 KGHSH and CDR2 LQKENI. This CDR3 has 15 residues. Trimming stripped 6 bases from V and 6 bases from J, with 17 bases between. The CDR3 nucleotides are TGTGCCAGCTCGTGGGGGGTCGAGAGGGATGAAAAACTGTTTTTT. This codes for CASSWGVERDEKLFF.

The chain recombines TRBV20-1 with TRBJ1-5; TRBD1 might be the D (5 bases). Germline V CDR1 and CDR2: DFQATT, SNEGSKA (reference sequence). The CDR3 is made up of 15 amino acids. With 3 bases removed from V and 6 bases from J, the gap between germline ends came to 18 bases. The CDR3 protein is CSASDTLMGPQPQHF. CDR3 sequence (DNA): TGCAGTGCTAGTGATACCCTGATGGGGCCTCAGCCCCAGCATTTT.

The chain is built from TRBV5-1 and TRBJ2-1; TRBD1 aligns across 11 bases. Germline V lookup: CDR1 SGHRS, CDR2 YFSETQ. J gave up 4 bases and V 4 bases, and 13 bases lay outside the gene matches. The length of the CDR3 is 18 residues. The CDR3 nucleotides read TGCGCCAGCAGCCTCATTGTTCCCGGGACAGGGGGATACAATGAGCAGTTCTTC. Translated: CASSLIVPGTGGYNEQFF.

The chain is built from TRBV10-3 and TRBJ2-3, with 8 bases that match TRBD2. The V gene end was trimmed by 3 bases and the J gene end by 9 bases; junction bases not matched to a gene: 11. This CDR3 is 15 amino acids long. CDR1 is ENHRY and CDR2 is SYGVKD in the germline V gene. Written as DNA, the CDR3 is TGTGCCATCAGTGAAGGAGGCGGGGGGTTCGGAACGCAGTATTTT. Translated: CAISEGGGGFGTQYF.

The chain couples TRBV19 to TRBJ1-5; no reliable D call. CDR3 length equals 15 residues. V was cut by 3 bases and J by 3 bases, with 12 bases left in between. Germline V gives CDR1 LNHDA, CDR2 SQIVND (reference sequence). As DNA, the CDR3 is TGTGCCAGTAGTATGGGTCACAGTACCAATCAGCCCCAGCATTTT. Its protein is CASSMGHSTNQPQHF.

This chain uses TRBV30 with TRBJ1-2; D gene uncertain. Germline loops: CDR1 GTSNPN, CDR2 SVGIG (reference sequence). The ends were cut back, 2 bases at V and 6 bases at J, with 7 bases in the middle. The CDR3 consists of 11 residues. In DNA, the CDR3 is TGTGCCTGGAGTATGGCCAATGGCTACACCTTC. It is translated as CAWSMANGYTF.

The J gene is TRBJ2-5, the V gene TRBV2, with D perhaps TRBD2 (6 bases). CDR1 is SNHLY and CDR2 is FYNNEI in the germline V gene. V dropped 4 bases and J dropped 3 bases, with 9 bases sitting between them. The CDR3 covers 13 residues. The CDR3 bases are TGTGCCAGCAGTGGGGTAGCGGAAGAGACCCAGTACTTC. Translated, it gives CASSGVAEETQYF. Full variable domain (missing parts from reference TRBV2 and TRBJ2-5): EPEVTQTPSHQVTQMGQEVILRCVPISNHLYFYWYRQILGQKVEFLVSFYNNEISEKSEIFDDQFSVERPDGSNFTLKIRSTKLEDSAMYFCASSGVAEETQYFGPGTRLLVL.

This clone has a count of ten or more. This same CDR3 is encoded by further DNA sequences in the sample. The chain couples TRBV9 to TRBJ1-2; unclear D gene. The CDR3 loop spans 12 amino acids. Germline loops: CDR1 SGDLS, CDR2 YYNGEE. V lost 5 bases and J 2 bases, leaving 7 bases between the germline ends. In DNA, the CDR3 is TGTGCCAGCAGTCCCATGAACTATGGCTACACCTTC. Its translation is CASSPMNYGYTF. The full variable domain, in which reference TRBV9 and TRBJ1-2 provide the parts outside the CDR3, is DSGVTQTPKHLITATGQRVTLRCSPRSGDLSVYWYQQSLDQGLQFLIQYYNGEERAKGNILERFSAQQFPDLHSELNLSSLELGDSALYFCASSPMNYGYTFGSGTRLTVV.

This clone was picked up a small number of times. V and J are TRBV19 and TRBJ2-3; possibly TRBD2 for D (5 bases). The germline V gene has CDR1 LNHDA and CDR2 SQIVND (reference sequence). This CDR3 is built from 10 residues. In nucleotides, the CDR3 is TGTGCTAGGCCGGGGGATACGCAGTATTTT. Encoded protein: CARPGDTQYF.

The chain recombines TRBV30 with TRBJ2-5; D is possibly TRBD2 (7 bases). This CDR3 contains 11 residues. The V end was cut by 5 bases, the J end by 6 bases, with 10 bases between. Per germline, CDR1 GTSNPN and CDR2 SVGIG (reference sequence). The CDR3 nucleotides read TGTGCCTGGGAGGGGGGGAAGACCCAGTACTTC. This codes for CAWEGGKTQYF.

This chain joins TRBV14 and TRBJ2-3; the D gene is possibly TRBD2 (7 bases). The CDR3 is 18 residues long. V was shortened by 1 base and J by 0 bases, with 17 bases between the two germline ends. Per the germline V gene, CDR1 is SGHDN and CDR2 is FVKESK. The CDR3: CASSQVFGGAPSTDTQYF. The CDR3 DNA is TGTGCCAGCAGCCAAGTCTTTGGGGGGGCTCCCAGCACAGATACGCAGTATTTT.

V gene TRBV7-6 combines with J gene TRBJ1-3; the D gene is possibly TRBD1 (6 bases). The CDR3 spans 15 residues. Between the trimmed V and J ends, which lost 4 bases and 2 bases, there was a span of 12 bases. Germline V gene lookup returns CDR1 SGHVS and CDR2 FNYEAQ. CDR3 loop: CASSSGQNTGNTIYF. CDR3 in DNA: TGTGCCAGCAGCTCCGGACAGAATACTGGAAACACCATATATTTT.

The chain employs TRBV18 and TRBJ1-5, with 9 bases matching TRBD1. V lost 4 bases and J lost 0; bases outside the gene matches: 10. The CDR3 has 18 amino acids. CDR1 KGHSH and CDR2 LQKENI come from the germline V gene. The CDR3 spells CASSRRDRASYSNQPQHF. The CDR3 DNA is TGTGCCAGCTCACGACGGGACAGGGCGTCTTATAGCAATCAGCCCCAGCATTTT. The whole variable domain, filled in from reference TRBV18 and TRBJ1-5, reads NAGVMQNPRHLVRRRGQEARLRCSPMKGHSHVYWYRQLPEEGLKFMVYLQKENIIDESGMPKERFSAEFPKEGPSILRIQQVVRGDSAAYFCASSRRDRASYSNQPQHFGDGTRLSIL.

The gene calls are TRBV6-5 and TRBJ2-2; D remains ambiguous. Germline V gene data show CDR1 as MNHEY and CDR2 as SVGAGI. V was pared by 7 bases and J by 2 bases, with 8 bases between. This CDR3 is built from 13 residues. CDR3: CASTNFNTGELFF. The CDR3 DNA reads TGTGCCAGCACCAACTTCAACACCGGGGAGCTGTTTTTT.

V gene TRBV12-5 combines with J gene TRBJ2-5, with D unresolved. The CDR3 contains 11 residues. V was pared by 4 bases and J by 5 bases, with 5 bases between. Germline V gives CDR1 LGHNT, CDR2 FRNRAP. CDR3 protein: CASGYSETQYF. The DNA for the CDR3 is TGTGCTAGTGGTTATTCGGAGACCCAGTACTTC.

V is TRBV7-9 and J is TRBJ2-5, with D uncertain. Trimming removed 5 bases at V and 1 base at J, with 14 bases between. This CDR3 region has 15 residues. Germline V lookup: CDR1 SEHNR, CDR2 FQNEAQ (reference sequence). The CDR3 is CASSPISLTQETQYF. CDR3 nucleotide sequence: TGTGCCAGCAGCCCTATCTCTCTAACCCAAGAGACCCAGTACTTC.

The chain is built from TRBV29-1 and TRBJ2-7; TRBD1 matches 7 bases. CDR1 and CDR2 from the germline V gene are SQVTM and ANQGSEA. This CDR3 contains 13 residues. Germline trimming cut 2 bases from V and 3 bases from J; bases unmatched to any gene: 4. The chain's CDR3 is CSVESDRSYEQYF. The CDR3 bases are TGCAGCGTTGAATCGGACAGGAGCTACGAGCAGTACTTC.

This rearrangement joins TRBV6-6 to TRBJ2-2; 7 bases match TRBD1. Trimming at V came to 6 bases and at J to 2 bases, leaving 6 bases not matched to a gene. Germline V CDR1 and CDR2: MNHNY, SVGAGI (reference sequence). There are 15 residues in the CDR3. The CDR3 nucleotides read TGTGCCAGCAGCTGGGACAGACGAAACACCGGGGAGCTGTTTTTT. It is translated as CASSWDRRNTGELFF.

The chain uses TRBV6-5 and TRBJ1-5; 7 bases match TRBD1. V shed 6 bases, J shed 6 bases, and the junction held 11 bases outside the gene matches. CDR3 size: 15 residues. CDR1 is MNHEY and CDR2 is SVGAGI in the germline V gene. Here the CDR3 DNA reads TGTGCCAGCAGCTCCACCGGACAGGAAGGTCAGCCCCAGCATTTT. As protein: CASSSTGQEGQPQHF.